These 13 T cell receptor beta chains were sequenced from one sample in a study of T cell changes during pregnancy in multiple sclerosis. Libraries were prepared by immunoSEQ multiplex PCR; TCRdb keeps only in-frame clonotypes and omits some of them. In the table there are approximately 53,000 clones, more than 80% of which are singletons. Sequenced material: CD4+ T cells from peripheral blood mononuclear cells, taken before pregnancy. The receptors shown here come from a female donor with multiple sclerosis, enrolled in a pregnancy study.

The chain uses TRBV28 and TRBJ2-7, with D uncertain. The CDR3 sequence is 12 residues long. Germline values: CDR1 MDHEN, CDR2 SYDVKM. V was clipped by 4 bases and J by 9 bases, with 13 bases between them. In nucleotides, the CDR3 is TGTGCCAGCAGTTCCTCCCCCAGAGGGCAGTACTTC. It codes for CASSSSPRGQYF.

The chain uses TRBV29-1 and TRBJ2-2; 7 bases are shared with TRBD2. CDR3 length equals 14 residues. Germline V gene lookup returns CDR1 SQVTM and CDR2 ANQGSEA. V was clipped by 3 bases and J by 0 bases; unmatched bases: 1. Here the CDR3 DNA reads TGCAGCGTTGAGCGGGGGTCGAACACCGGGGAGCTGTTTTTT. This gives the protein CSVERGSNTGELFF.

The CDR3 loop is CASRGYQGGTEAFF. The CDR3 bases are TGTGCCAGCAGGGGTTACCAGGGAGGTACTGAAGCTTTCTTT. The rearrangement links TRBV6-1 to TRBJ1-1; D possibly corresponds to TRBD1 (5 bases). The CDR3 has 14 amino acids. Deletions cut 6 bases from V and 5 bases from J, with 16 bases between. CDR1 MNHNS and CDR2 SASEGT come from the germline V gene.

The chain is built from TRBV11-2 and TRBJ2-7, with 8 bases lining up with TRBD1. CDR3 length: 14 residues. J gave up 3 bases and V 4 bases, and 5 bases lay outside the gene matches. The germline CDR1 and CDR2 sequences are SGHAT and FQNNGV. For the CDR3, the DNA is TGTGCCAGCAGCTACGGGACAGGCAGCTACGAGCAGTACTTC. Protein product: CASSYGTGSYEQYF.

CDR3 in amino acids: CASSLGQGKGEKLFF. The CDR3 region has the DNA TGCGCCAGCAGCCTGGGACAGGGAAAGGGGGAAAAACTGTTTTTT. The J gene is TRBJ1-4, the V gene TRBV5-1, with 9 bases that match TRBD1. The germline V gene has CDR1 SGHRS and CDR2 YFSETQ. The J segment lost 8 bases and the V segment lost 4 bases, leaving 9 bases of the junction unmatched. The length of the CDR3 is 15 residues.

The gene calls are TRBV18 and TRBJ1-5; 9 nucleotides agree with TRBD1. The CDR3 has 21 amino acids. CDR1 KGHSH and CDR2 LQKENI come from the germline V gene. The V segment lost 3 bases and the J segment 0 bases; nucleotides outside the gene matches: 18. In nucleotides, the CDR3 is TGTGCCAGCTCACCCGCACGGTGGGGACAGGGTAGAATACCTAGCAATCAGCCCCAGCATTTT. Its translation: CASSPARWGQGRIPSNQPQHF. Full variable domain (remainder filled in from reference TRBV18 and TRBJ1-5): NAGVMQNPRHLVRRRGQEARLRCSPMKGHSHVYWYRQLPEEGLKFMVYLQKENIIDESGMPKERFSAEFPKEGPSILRIQQVVRGDSAAYFCASSPARWGQGRIPSNQPQHFGDGTRLSIL.

The chain joins TRBV27 to TRBJ1-1; tentatively, D is TRBD1 (6 bases). Trimming shortened V by 6 bases and J by 3 bases, and 17 bases separated the two germline ends. Germline loops: CDR1 MNHEY, CDR2 SMNVEV (reference sequence). The CDR3 consists of 15 residues. CDR3: CASRRLPGHHTEAFF. CDR3 DNA: TGTGCCAGCAGACGATTACCGGGACACCACACTGAAGCTTTCTTT.

The chain joins TRBV5-8 to TRBJ1-4, with 9 bases lining up with TRBD1. CDR3 size: 16 residues. The V and J ends lost 2 bases and 8 bases, in that order; junction bases with no gene match: 10. Germline CDR1 is SGHTS and CDR2 is YDEGEE. CDR3 DNA sequence: TGTGCCAGCAGCTTAATGGGGACAGGGAGTAACGAAAAACTGTTTTTT. Translating it yields CASSLMGTGSNEKLFF. Based on the CDR3 plus reference TRBV5-8 and TRBJ1-4, the full variable domain is EAGVTQSPTHLIKTRGQQATLRCSPISGHTSVYWYQQALGLGLQFLLWYDEGEERNRGNFPPRFSGRQFPNYSSELNVNALELEDSALYLCASSLMGTGSNEKLFFGSGTQLSVL.

The sample holds one count of this clone. The chain couples TRBV5-1 to TRBJ2-2, with 7 nucleotides matching TRBD2. The CDR3 length is 17 residues. Germline trimming cut 5 bases from V and 5 bases from J; bases unmatched to any gene: 15. Looked up from germline, CDR1 is SGHRS and CDR2 is YFSETQ. CDR3 DNA: TGCGCCAGCAGGCCTGACTCTCTAGCGGTCATTACCGGGGAGCTGTTTTTT. Its translation is CASRPDSLAVITGELFF.

V gene TRBV29-1 combines with J gene TRBJ2-2; 8 bases align to TRBD1. The CDR3 runs to 13 residues. Germline V gene lookup returns CDR1 SQVTM and CDR2 ANQGSEA. CDR3 amino acids: CAQRTGITGELFF. In nucleotides, the CDR3 is TGCGCACAACGGACAGGGATTACCGGGGAGCTGTTTTTT.

The chain uses TRBV2 and TRBJ1-2; 7 bases agree with TRBD1. Germline assignment: CDR1 SNHLY and CDR2 FYNNEI. The CDR3 has 15 amino acids. J gave up 0 bases and V 4 bases, and 5 bases lay outside the gene matches. CDR3 sequence (DNA): TGTGCCAGCAGTGTTAGGACAGGAGCTAACTATGGCTACACCTTC. Translating gives CASSVRTGANYGYTF.

The rearrangement links TRBV15 to TRBJ2-1, with 14 bases matching TRBD2. Germline V CDR1 and CDR2: LNHNV, YYDKDF (reference sequence). CDR3 length: 17 amino acids. The J segment lost 7 bases and the V segment lost 1 base, leaving 6 bases of the junction unmatched. CDR3 amino acids: CATSRGGTSGRRNEQFF. CDR3 bases: TGTGCCACCAGCAGAGGGGGGACTAGCGGGAGAAGAAATGAGCAGTTCTTC.

In its sample, this clone was seen once. This chain joins TRBV29-1 and TRBJ2-7; the D gene is possibly TRBD2 (6 bases). The germline V gene encodes CDR1 SQVTM and CDR2 ANQGSEA. The CDR3 is made up of 15 amino acids. Trimming removed 1 base at V and 1 base at J, with 14 bases between. The CDR3 DNA sequence: TGCAGCGTTGAAGTTTTCAGGGACTGGTCCTACGAGCAGTACTTC. This codes for CSVEVFRDWSYEQYF.